This section outlines one TCR beta chain sequence together with its context. The data were obtained in a study of blood T cell repertoires in COVID-19. Across the whole study: Samples came from the United States, Italy and Spain, spanning acute and convalescent COVID-19. T cells, B-cell-depleted T cells, or PBMCs supplied cDNA or gDNA.

The authors' processing: Researchers report that nucleated cell counts were estimated from reference gene primer amplification. Profiling relied on immunoSEQ multiplex PCR, and the TCRdb table lists in-frame clones only, not all of them. The D gene and trimming were derived from the DNA, and the V and J assignments and clone size from that table. Of some 70,000 clones in the sample, around nine tenths were seen once. V lost 7 bases to trimming and J lost 4 bases; unmatched junction nucleotides: 6. Germline lookup yields CDR1 MDHEN and CDR2 SYDVKM. The CDR3 runs 14 residues. The chain links TRBV28 to TRBJ2-1; 8 bases line up with TRBD1. The receptor comes from a man aged 45-60 years with active COVID-19. Sequenced input: peripheral blood. The CDR3 DNA reads as TGTGCCAGCATTACCGGGACAGGATACAATGAGCAGTTCTTC. It codes for CASITGTGYNEQFF.